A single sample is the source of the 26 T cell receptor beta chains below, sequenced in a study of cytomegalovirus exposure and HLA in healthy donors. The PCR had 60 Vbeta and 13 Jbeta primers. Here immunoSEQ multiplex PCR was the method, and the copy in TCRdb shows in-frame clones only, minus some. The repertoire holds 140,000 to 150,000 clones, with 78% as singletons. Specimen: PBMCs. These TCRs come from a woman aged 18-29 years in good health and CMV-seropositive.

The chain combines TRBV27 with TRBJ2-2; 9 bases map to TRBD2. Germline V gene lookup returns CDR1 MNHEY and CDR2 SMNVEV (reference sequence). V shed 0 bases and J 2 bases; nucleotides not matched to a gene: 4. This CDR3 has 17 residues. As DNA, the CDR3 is TGTGCCAGCAGTTTATCGGCGGGGGGGTCAAACACCGGGGAGCTGTTTTTT. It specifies CASSLSAGGSNTGELFF.

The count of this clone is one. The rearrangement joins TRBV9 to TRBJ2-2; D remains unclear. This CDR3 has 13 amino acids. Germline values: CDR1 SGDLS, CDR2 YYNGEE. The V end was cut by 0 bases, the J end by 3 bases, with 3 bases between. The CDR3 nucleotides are TGTGCCAGCAGCGTAGCCTACACCGGGGAGCTGTTTTTT. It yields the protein CASSVAYTGELFF.

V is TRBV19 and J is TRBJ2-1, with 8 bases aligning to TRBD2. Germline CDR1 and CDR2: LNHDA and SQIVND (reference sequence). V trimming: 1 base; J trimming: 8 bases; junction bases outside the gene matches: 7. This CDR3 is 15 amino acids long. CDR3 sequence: CASSIAGGTSHEQFF. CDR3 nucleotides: TGTGCCAGTAGTATAGCGGGGGGGACGTCCCATGAGCAGTTCTTC.

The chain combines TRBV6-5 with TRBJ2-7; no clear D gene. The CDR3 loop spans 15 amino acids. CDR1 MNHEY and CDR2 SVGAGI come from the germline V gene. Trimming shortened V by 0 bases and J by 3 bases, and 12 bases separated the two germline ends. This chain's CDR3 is CASSYSRVGFYEQYF. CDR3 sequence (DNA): TGTGCCAGCAGTTACTCCCGGGTAGGATTCTACGAGCAGTACTTC.

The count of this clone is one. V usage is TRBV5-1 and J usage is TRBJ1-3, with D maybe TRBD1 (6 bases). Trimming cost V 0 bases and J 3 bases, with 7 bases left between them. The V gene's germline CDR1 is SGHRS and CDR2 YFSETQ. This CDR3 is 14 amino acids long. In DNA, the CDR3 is TGCGCCAGCAGCTTGGGACAGGTTGGAAACACCATATATTTT. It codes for CASSLGQVGNTIYF.

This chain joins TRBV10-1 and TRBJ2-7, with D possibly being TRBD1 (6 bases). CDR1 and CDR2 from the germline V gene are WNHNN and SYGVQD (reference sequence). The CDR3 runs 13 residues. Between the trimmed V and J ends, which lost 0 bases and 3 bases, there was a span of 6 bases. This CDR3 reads CASSESGGYEQYF. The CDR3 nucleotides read TGCGCCAGCAGTGAGTCAGGGGGCTACGAGCAGTACTTC.

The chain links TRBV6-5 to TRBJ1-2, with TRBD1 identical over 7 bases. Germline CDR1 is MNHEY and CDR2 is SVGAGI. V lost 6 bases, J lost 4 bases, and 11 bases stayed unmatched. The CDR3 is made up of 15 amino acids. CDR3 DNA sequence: TGTGCCAGCAGGCGGGAGGGGGCGATCATCTATGGCTACACCTTC. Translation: CASRREGAIIYGYTF.

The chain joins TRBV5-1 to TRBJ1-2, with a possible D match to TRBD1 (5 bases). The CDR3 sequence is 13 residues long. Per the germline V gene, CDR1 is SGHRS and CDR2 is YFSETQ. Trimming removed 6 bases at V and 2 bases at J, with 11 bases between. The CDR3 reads CASTREGNYGYTF. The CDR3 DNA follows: TGCGCCAGCACCAGGGAGGGAAACTATGGCTACACCTTC. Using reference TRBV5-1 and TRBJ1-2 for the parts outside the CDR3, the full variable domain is KAGVTQTPRYLIKTRGQQVTLSCSPISGHRSVSWYQQTPGQGLQFLFEYFSETQRNKGNFPGRFSGRQFSNSRSEMNVSTLELGDSALYLCASTREGNYGYTFGSGTRLTVV.

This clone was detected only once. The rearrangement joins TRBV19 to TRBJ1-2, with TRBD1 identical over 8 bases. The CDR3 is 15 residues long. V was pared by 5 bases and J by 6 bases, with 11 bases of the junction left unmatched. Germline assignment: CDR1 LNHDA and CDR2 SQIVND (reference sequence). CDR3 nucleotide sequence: TGTGCCAGTAGTGCCCACCAGACAGGGGCCAATGGCTACACCTTC. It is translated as CASSAHQTGANGYTF.

The CDR3 protein is CASSVAMTGVGYGYTF. CDR3 sequence (DNA): TGTGCCAGCAGCGTAGCGATGACAGGTGTAGGCTATGGCTACACCTTC. V and J are TRBV9 and TRBJ1-2; possible D gene TRBD1, 6 bases. Germline loops: CDR1 SGDLS, CDR2 YYNGEE. With 0 bases removed from V and 4 bases from J, the gap between germline ends came to 16 bases. CDR3 length equals 16 residues.

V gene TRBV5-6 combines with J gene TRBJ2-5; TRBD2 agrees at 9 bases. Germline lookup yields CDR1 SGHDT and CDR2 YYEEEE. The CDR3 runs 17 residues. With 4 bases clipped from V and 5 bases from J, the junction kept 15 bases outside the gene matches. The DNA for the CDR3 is TGTGCCAGCAGCGGGCCCCTGTGGGCGGGGGGGCCGGAGACCCAGTACTTC. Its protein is CASSGPLWAGGPETQYF.

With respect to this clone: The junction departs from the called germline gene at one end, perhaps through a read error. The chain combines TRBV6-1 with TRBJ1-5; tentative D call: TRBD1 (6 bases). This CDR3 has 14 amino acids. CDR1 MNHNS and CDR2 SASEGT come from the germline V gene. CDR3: CASGEAQGYQPQHF. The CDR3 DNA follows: TGTGCCAGCGGTGAGGCACAGGGTTATCAGCCCCAGCATTTT.

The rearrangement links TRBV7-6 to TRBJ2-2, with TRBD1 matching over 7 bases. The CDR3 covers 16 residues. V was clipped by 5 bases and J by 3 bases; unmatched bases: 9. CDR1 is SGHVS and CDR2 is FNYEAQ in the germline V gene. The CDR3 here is CASSIGQEYYTGELFF. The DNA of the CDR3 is TGTGCCAGCAGCATTGGACAGGAATATTACACCGGGGAGCTGTTTTTT.

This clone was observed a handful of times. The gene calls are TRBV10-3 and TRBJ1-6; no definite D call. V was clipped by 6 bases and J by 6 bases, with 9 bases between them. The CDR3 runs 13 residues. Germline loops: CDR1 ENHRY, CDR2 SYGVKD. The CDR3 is CAIRDWANSPLHF. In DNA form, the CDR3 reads TGTGCCATCAGGGACTGGGCTAATTCACCCCTCCACTTT.

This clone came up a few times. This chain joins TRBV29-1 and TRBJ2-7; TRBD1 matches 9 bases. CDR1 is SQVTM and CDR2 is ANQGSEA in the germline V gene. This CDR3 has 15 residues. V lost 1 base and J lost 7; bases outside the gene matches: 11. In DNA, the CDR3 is TGCAGCGTTGAAGTCTGGGACAGGGTAACAGGGGAGCAGTACTTC. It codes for CSVEVWDRVTGEQYF.

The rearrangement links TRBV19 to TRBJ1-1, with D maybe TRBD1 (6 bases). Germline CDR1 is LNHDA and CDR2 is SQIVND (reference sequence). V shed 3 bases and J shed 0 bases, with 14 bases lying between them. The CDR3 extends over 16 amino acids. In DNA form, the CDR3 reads TGTGCCAGTAGTATGAGGACAGAGAGCTTGAACACTGAAGCTTTCTTT. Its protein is CASSMRTESLNTEAFF.

The CDR3 loop reads CASSVAGEVVGHYGYTF. The CDR3 DNA follows: TGTGCCAGCAGCGTAGCTGGAGAGGTAGTCGGCCACTATGGCTACACCTTC. The gene calls are TRBV9 and TRBJ1-2; D remains unclear. V dropped 0 bases and J dropped 3 bases, with 18 bases sitting between them. CDR1 and CDR2 (germline): SGDLS, YYNGEE. The CDR3 is 17 amino acids.

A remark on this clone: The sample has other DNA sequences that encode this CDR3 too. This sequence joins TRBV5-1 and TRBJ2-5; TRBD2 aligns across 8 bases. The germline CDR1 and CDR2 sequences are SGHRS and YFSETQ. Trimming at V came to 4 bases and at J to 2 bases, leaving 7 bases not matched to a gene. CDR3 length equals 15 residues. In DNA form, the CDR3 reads TGCGCCAGCAGCCTCGCGGCGGGGGGACAAGAGACCCAGTACTTC. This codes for CASSLAAGGQETQYF.

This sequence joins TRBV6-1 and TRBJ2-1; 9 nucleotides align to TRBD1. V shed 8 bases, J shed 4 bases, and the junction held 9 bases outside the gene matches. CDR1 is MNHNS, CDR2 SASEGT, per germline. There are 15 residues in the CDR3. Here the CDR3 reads CASQSGTGIYNEQFF. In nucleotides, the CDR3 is TGTGCCAGCCAGTCCGGGACAGGGATTTACAATGAGCAGTTCTTC.

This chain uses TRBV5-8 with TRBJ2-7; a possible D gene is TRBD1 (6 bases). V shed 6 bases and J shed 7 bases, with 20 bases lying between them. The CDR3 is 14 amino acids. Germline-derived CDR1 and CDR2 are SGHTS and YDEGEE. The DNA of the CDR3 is TGTGCCAGCAATTTACAGGGTTTTGGTTATGAGCAGTACTTC. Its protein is CASNLQGFGYEQYF.

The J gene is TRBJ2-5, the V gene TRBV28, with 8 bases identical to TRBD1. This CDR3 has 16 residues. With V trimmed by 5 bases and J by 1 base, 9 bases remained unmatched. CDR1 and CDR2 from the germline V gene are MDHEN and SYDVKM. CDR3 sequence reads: CASSPRTGKLQETQYF. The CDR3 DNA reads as TGTGCCAGCAGTCCCAGGACAGGGAAACTCCAAGAGACCCAGTACTTC. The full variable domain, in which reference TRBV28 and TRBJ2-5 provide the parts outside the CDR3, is DVKVTQSSRYLVKRTGEKVFLECVQDMDHENMFWYRQDPGLGLRLIYFSYDVKMKEKGDIPEGYSVSREKKERFSLILESASTNQTSMYLCASSPRTGKLQETQYFGPGTRLLVL.

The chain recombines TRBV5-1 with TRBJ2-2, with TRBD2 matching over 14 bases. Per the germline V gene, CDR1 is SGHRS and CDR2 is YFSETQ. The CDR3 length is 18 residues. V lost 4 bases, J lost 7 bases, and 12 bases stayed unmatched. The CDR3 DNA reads TGCGCCAGCAGCCCAAACCCGGGACTAGCGGGGGTAGGCGGGGAGCTGTTTTTT. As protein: CASSPNPGLAGVGGELFF.

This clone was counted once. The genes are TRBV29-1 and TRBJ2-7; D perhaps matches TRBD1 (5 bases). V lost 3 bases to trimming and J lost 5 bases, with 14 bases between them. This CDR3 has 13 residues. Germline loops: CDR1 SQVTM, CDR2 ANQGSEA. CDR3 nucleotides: TGCAGCGTTGATAAGCCAGGGCAAGACGAGCAGTACTTC. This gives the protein CSVDKPGQDEQYF.

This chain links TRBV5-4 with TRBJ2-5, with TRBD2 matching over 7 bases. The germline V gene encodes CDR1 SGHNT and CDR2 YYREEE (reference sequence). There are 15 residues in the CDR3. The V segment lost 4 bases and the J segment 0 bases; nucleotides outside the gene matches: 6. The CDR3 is CASSPWGGDQETQYF. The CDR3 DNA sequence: TGTGCCAGCAGCCCGTGGGGGGGGGACCAAGAGACCCAGTACTTC.

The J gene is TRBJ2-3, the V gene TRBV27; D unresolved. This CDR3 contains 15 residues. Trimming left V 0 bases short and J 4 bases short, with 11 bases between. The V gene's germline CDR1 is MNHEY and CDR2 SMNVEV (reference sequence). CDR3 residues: CASSLSPARSDTQYF. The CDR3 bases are TGTGCCAGCAGTTTATCGCCCGCCAGGTCAGATACGCAGTATTTT.

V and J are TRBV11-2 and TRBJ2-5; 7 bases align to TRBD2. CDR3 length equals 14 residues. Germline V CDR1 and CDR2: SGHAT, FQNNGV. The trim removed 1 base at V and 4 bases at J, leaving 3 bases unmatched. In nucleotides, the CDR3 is TGTGCCAGCAGCTTAGGGACTAGTCGAGAGACCCAGTACTTC. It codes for CASSLGTSRETQYF.